The entry below gives a single T cell receptor beta chain sequence along with its context. The entry originates in a study of blood T cell repertoires in COVID-19. Overall study: PBMCs, B-cell-depleted T cells, or T cells provided the cDNA or gDNA that made up the material.

Study processing details: Amplification of reference gene primers provided the estimated nucleated cell counts. Here immunoSEQ multiplex PCR was the method, and the copy in TCRdb shows in-frame clones only, minus some. The D gene and trimming were derived from the DNA, and the V and J assignments and clone size from that table. In the table there are over 200,000 clones, approximately 90% of which are singletons. Losses at the gene ends were 2 bases for V and 2 bases for J; bases not matched to a gene: 8. CDR3 length: 16 amino acids. CDR1 LGHNT and CDR2 FRNRAP come from the germline V gene. The chain employs TRBV12-5 and TRBJ1-1; 7 nucleotides align to TRBD1. Specimen: peripheral blood. The receptor comes from a woman younger than 30 who had recovered from COVID-19. The CDR3 protein is CASGLPTGQPNTEAFF. The DNA of the CDR3 is TGTGCTAGTGGTTTGCCAACGGGACAGCCCAACACTGAAGCTTTCTTT.